This T cell receptor beta chain was sequenced in a study of PD-1 blockade in mismatch repair-deficient tumors. Overall study: Patients had approximately 13 mismatch repair-deficient cancer types, all previously treated and progressing. Findings and limits, study-wide: Rapid post-treatment expansion, then contraction, generally preceding radiologic response, marked tumor-resident clones.

This table comes from immunoSEQ multiplex PCR, and its TCRdb copy is limited to in-frame clones, with some not included. The table has approximately 63,000 clones, approximately 89% seen once. In regard to this clone: What it binds is not known.

Germline CDR1 MNHEY, CDR2 SMNVEV (reference sequence). After removal of 3 bases from V and 5 bases from J, the junction contained 10 bases not matched to a gene. This CDR3 comprises 17 residues. The material sequenced was peripheral blood, taken 52 weeks after starting pembrolizumab. The receptor was derived from an adult with mismatch repair-deficient cancer. The chain joins TRBV27 to TRBJ2-1; 10 bases line up with TRBD2. For the CDR3, the DNA is TGTGCCAGCAGTTTGGTAGGGGTACTAGCGGGAAACAATGAGCAGTTCTTC. Amino acid sequence: CASSLVGVLAGNNEQFF.